The rows below give T cell receptor beta chains drawn from one sample of a study of cytomegalovirus exposure and HLA in healthy donors. Profiling relied on immunoSEQ multiplex PCR, and the TCRdb table lists in-frame clones only, not all of them. The profile shows about 220,000 clones, 82% of them singletons. The source material was PBMCs. The receptors were gathered from a woman aged 40 to 55 in good health and CMV-seropositive. Both conserved end residues are part of each CDR3. Fields, in order: clone size, D gene, J gene, V gene, CDR3 protein, CDR3 DNA. D genes are given only for firm matches. Size tells how often a clone was seen (once, few, many) or the class of an expanded clone, and some rows leave it out.

clone size: -
D gene: -
J gene: TRBJ2-1
V gene: TRBV19
CDR3 protein: CAVGGAKQFF
CDR3 DNA: TGTGCCGTTGGAGGGGCAAAGCAGTTCTTC

clone size: once
D gene: TRBD1
J gene: TRBJ1-2
V gene: TRBV2
CDR3 protein: CASGTGGGGGYGYTF
CDR3 DNA: TGTGCCAGTGGGACAGGGGGTGGAGGGGGGTATGGCTACACCTTC

clone size: -
D gene: -
J gene: TRBJ2-5
V gene: TRBV7-9
CDR3 protein: CASSAAQITGLQETQYF
CDR3 DNA: TGTGCCAGCAGCGCCGCCCAAATCACGGGACTGCAAGAGACCCAGTACTTC

clone size: -
D gene: -
J gene: TRBJ2-3
V gene: TRBV7-9
CDR3 protein: CASSFLRGFSTDTQYF
CDR3 DNA: TGTGCCAGCAGCTTCCTCAGGGGCTTTAGCACAGATACGCAGTATTTT

clone size: -
D gene: TRBD1
J gene: TRBJ2-7
V gene: TRBV30
CDR3 protein: CAWRGTGGFYEQYF
CDR3 DNA: TGTGCCTGGAGGGGGACAGGGGGTTTCTACGAGCAGTACTTC

clone size: -
D gene: -
J gene: TRBJ2-5
V gene: TRBV5-6
CDR3 protein: CASSFLTGRETQYF
CDR3 DNA: TGTGCCAGCAGCTTCCTAACAGGCAGGGAGACCCAGTACTTC

clone size: -
D gene: -
J gene: TRBJ2-3
V gene: TRBV30
CDR3 protein: CAWSLTGIITDTQYF
CDR3 DNA: TGTGCCTGGAGTCTAACGGGGATTATCACAGATACGCAGTATTTT

clone size: once
D gene: -
J gene: TRBJ2-7
V gene: TRBV14
CDR3 protein: CASSQVRGTEQYF
CDR3 DNA: TGTGCCAGCAGCCAAGTACGGGGGACCGAGCAGTACTTC

clone size: few
D gene: -
J gene: TRBJ1-1
V gene: TRBV19
CDR3 protein: CASSTTRNTEAFF
CDR3 DNA: TGTGCCAGTAGTACCACGAGGAACACTGAAGCTTTCTTT

clone size: -
D gene: -
J gene: TRBJ1-1
V gene: TRBV4-3
CDR3 protein: CASSQDRPGANTEAFF
CDR3 DNA: TGCGCCAGCAGCCAAGATAGGCCAGGGGCTAACACTGAAGCTTTCTTT

clone size: few
D gene: -
J gene: TRBJ2-7
V gene: TRBV5-5
CDR3 protein: CASRLDIRNSYEQYF
CDR3 DNA: TGTGCCAGCAGATTGGACATACGTAACTCCTACGAGCAGTACTTC

clone size: -
D gene: TRBD2
J gene: TRBJ2-4
V gene: TRBV7-3
CDR3 protein: CASSLAGGYKNIQYF
CDR3 DNA: TGTGCCAGCAGCTTAGCGGGGGGGTACAAAAACATTCAGTACTTC

clone size: -
D gene: TRBD1
J gene: TRBJ2-7
V gene: TRBV7-9
CDR3 protein: CASSPRDRAYEQYF
CDR3 DNA: TGTGCCAGCAGCCCCCGGGACAGAGCCTACGAGCAGTACTTC

clone size: -
D gene: -
J gene: TRBJ2-7
V gene: TRBV27
CDR3 protein: CASSLPMTGTGVYEQYF
CDR3 DNA: TGTGCCAGCAGCCTACCTATGACAGGAACGGGCGTGTACGAGCAGTACTTC

clone size: -
D gene: TRBD1
J gene: TRBJ2-1
V gene: TRBV27
CDR3 protein: CASSLHLGRGRPNEQFF
CDR3 DNA: TGTGCCAGCAGTTTACATCTCGGCAGGGGGCGACCTAATGAGCAGTTCTTC

clone size: -
D gene: TRBD2
J gene: TRBJ2-3
V gene: TRBV7-2
CDR3 protein: CASRKAGGDTQYF
CDR3 DNA: TGTGCCAGCAGGAAAGCGGGGGGGGATACGCAGTATTTT

clone size: -
D gene: TRBD2
J gene: TRBJ2-2
V gene: TRBV9
CDR3 protein: CASSVGLAGGRGGELFF
CDR3 DNA: TGTGCCAGCAGCGTGGGACTAGCGGGGGGCAGAGGCGGGGAGCTGTTTTTT

clone size: few
D gene: -
J gene: TRBJ1-2
V gene: TRBV19
CDR3 protein: CASSPGYNYGYTF
CDR3 DNA: TGTGCCAGTAGTCCCGGGTATAACTATGGCTACACCTTC

clone size: -
D gene: -
J gene: TRBJ2-2
V gene: TRBV6-4
CDR3 protein: CASSEGGAAGELFF
CDR3 DNA: TGTGCCAGCAGTGAGGGGGGGGCGGCCGGGGAGCTGTTTTTT

clone size: -
D gene: TRBD1
J gene: TRBJ2-7
V gene: TRBV30
CDR3 protein: CAWDRGRYEQYF
CDR3 DNA: TGTGCCTGGGACAGGGGGCGCTACGAGCAGTACTTC

clone size: -
D gene: -
J gene: TRBJ2-7
V gene: TRBV5-4
CDR3 protein: CASSLWDKGGSYEQYF
CDR3 DNA: TGTGCCAGCAGCTTGTGGGACAAAGGGGGCTCCTACGAGCAGTACTTC

clone size: -
D gene: -
J gene: TRBJ2-5
V gene: TRBV7-8
CDR3 protein: CASSLGTLETQYF
CDR3 DNA: TGTGCCAGCAGCCTGGGGACACTGGAGACCCAGTACTTC

clone size: -
D gene: TRBD1
J gene: TRBJ2-7
V gene: TRBV9
CDR3 protein: CASSSRTGDNEQYF
CDR3 DNA: TGTGCCAGCAGCTCACGGACAGGGGACAACGAGCAGTACTTC

clone size: -
D gene: -
J gene: TRBJ1-1
V gene: TRBV30
CDR3 protein: CAWSIQGNTEAFF
CDR3 DNA: TGTGCCTGGAGTATACAGGGCAACACTGAAGCTTTCTTT

clone size: -
D gene: TRBD1
J gene: TRBJ1-2
V gene: TRBV5-4
CDR3 protein: CASSPPGQAYGYTF
CDR3 DNA: TGTGCCAGCAGCCCACCGGGACAGGCCTATGGCTACACCTTC

clone size: once
D gene: -
J gene: TRBJ1-6
V gene: TRBV27
CDR3 protein: CASSLLGQSNSPLHF
CDR3 DNA: TGTGCCAGCAGTTTACTGGGGCAGAGTAATTCACCCCTCCACTTT

clone size: -
D gene: TRBD2
J gene: TRBJ2-2
V gene: TRBV6-6
CDR3 protein: CASKGLADTGELFF
CDR3 DNA: TGTGCCAGCAAGGGACTAGCGGACACCGGGGAGCTGTTTTTT

clone size: few
D gene: TRBD1
J gene: TRBJ1-3
V gene: TRBV4-1
CDR3 protein: CASSQVGTGRNTIYF
CDR3 DNA: TGCGCCAGCAGCCAAGTGGGGACAGGGAGAAACACCATATATTTT

clone size: -
D gene: -
J gene: TRBJ1-1
V gene: TRBV28
CDR3 protein: CASRAAFMNTEAFF
CDR3 DNA: TGTGCCAGCAGGGCAGCGTTCATGAACACTGAAGCTTTCTTT

clone size: once
D gene: TRBD1
J gene: TRBJ2-3
V gene: TRBV19
CDR3 protein: CASSPTGGGTDTQYF
CDR3 DNA: TGTGCCAGTAGTCCGACAGGGGGCGGCACAGATACGCAGTATTTT

clone size: -
D gene: -
J gene: TRBJ2-1
V gene: TRBV5-1
CDR3 protein: CASSSDSYSYNEQFF
CDR3 DNA: TGCGCCAGCAGCTCCGACAGTTACTCCTACAATGAGCAGTTCTTC

clone size: -
D gene: TRBD1
J gene: TRBJ1-2
V gene: TRBV7-2
CDR3 protein: CASSLTGQGSYGYTF
CDR3 DNA: TGTGCCAGCAGCCTAACCGGACAGGGCTCTTATGGCTACACCTTC

clone size: -
D gene: -
J gene: TRBJ2-7
V gene: TRBV6-5
CDR3 protein: CASSYSRTATYEQYF
CDR3 DNA: TGTGCCAGCAGTTACTCGAGGACAGCAACCTACGAGCAGTACTTC

clone size: -
D gene: TRBD2
J gene: TRBJ2-5
V gene: TRBV19
CDR3 protein: CASSIRSGREGRETQYF
CDR3 DNA: TGTGCCAGTAGTATTCGCTCGGGGCGGGAGGGCCGAGAGACCCAGTACTTC

clone size: -
D gene: TRBD2
J gene: TRBJ2-3
V gene: TRBV30
CDR3 protein: CAWSAGLAGADTQYF
CDR3 DNA: TGTGCCTGGAGTGCGGGACTAGCGGGGGCAGATACGCAGTATTTT

clone size: -
D gene: TRBD2
J gene: TRBJ2-3
V gene: TRBV4-2
CDR3 protein: CASSQETAGLTDTQYF
CDR3 DNA: TGTGCCAGCAGCCAAGAGACAGCGGGACTCACAGATACGCAGTATTTT

clone size: few
D gene: TRBD1
J gene: TRBJ1-2
V gene: TRBV5-5
CDR3 protein: CASSIRGPGDGYTF
CDR3 DNA: TGTGCCAGCAGCATCAGGGGGCCCGGGGATGGCTACACCTTC

clone size: -
D gene: TRBD2
J gene: TRBJ2-2
V gene: TRBV7-8
CDR3 protein: CASSARLAGAVGELFF
CDR3 DNA: TGTGCCAGCAGCGCTCGACTAGCGGGAGCTGTCGGGGAGCTGTTTTTT

clone size: once
D gene: -
J gene: TRBJ2-1
V gene: TRBV4-2
CDR3 protein: CASSHSTRTSYNEQFF
CDR3 DNA: TGTGCCAGCAGCCATAGCACACGAACCTCCTACAATGAGCAGTTCTTC

clone size: -
D gene: -
J gene: TRBJ2-7
V gene: TRBV19
CDR3 protein: CASSPEGAGRSYEQYF
CDR3 DNA: TGTGCCAGTAGTCCGGAGGGGGCAGGGCGCTCCTACGAGCAGTACTTC

clone size: -
D gene: -
J gene: TRBJ1-3
V gene: TRBV10-3
CDR3 protein: CAIREGMSSGDTIYF
CDR3 DNA: TGTGCCATCAGGGAGGGAATGAGCTCTGGAGACACCATATATTTT

clone size: -
D gene: TRBD1
J gene: TRBJ1-6
V gene: TRBV5-1
CDR3 protein: CASSLEGAGKNSPLHF
CDR3 DNA: TGCGCCAGCAGCCTGGAGGGGGCCGGAAAGAATTCACCCCTCCACTTT